The T cell receptor beta chain described here comes from a study of immune characterization of retroperitoneal liposarcoma. TCRdb itself ran the PCR reads through MiXCR, one entry per CDR3 protein. The sample contains 11,000 or so distinct CDR3 sequences, about 26% of which appear only once. V gave up 2 bases and J gave up 4 bases; unmatched junction bases: 8. The CDR3 has 18 residues. CDR1 and CDR2 (germline): ENHRY, SYGVKD. This clonotype appeared a few times. Sequenced input: tumor tissue. The origin of this receptor is a female donor with retroperitoneal liposarcoma. This sequence joins TRBV10-3 and TRBJ2-3; 14 bases map to TRBD2. The CDR3 here is CAISERGTSGGRADTQYF. Written as DNA, the CDR3 is TGTGCCATCAGTGAGCGCGGGACTAGCGGGGGCCGGGCAGATACGCAGTATTTT.